These T cell receptor beta chains were read from a single sample in a study of blood T cell repertoires in COVID-19. Assay used: immunoSEQ multiplex PCR; TCRdb lists only in-frame clones, some missing. This sample has about 240,000 clones, with more than 85% found just once. The sequenced sample consisted of PBMCs or T cells enriched from blood (not recorded which). These receptors were taken from a woman in her twenties or thirties who had recovered from COVID-19. CDR3s include the opening cysteine and the closing phenylalanine or tryptophan.

len	v_gene	j_gene	CDR3aa
15	TRBV28	TRBJ1-1	CASRVSGTLYTEAFF
11	TRBV5-6	TRBJ2-7	CASHRDYEQYF
14	TRBV19	TRBJ2-7	CASSMGGERYEQYF
13	TRBV28	TRBJ1-5	CASSLQGYQPQHF
15	TRBV7-2	TRBJ2-3	CASSLDRDSTDTQYF
15	TRBV9	TRBJ2-1	CASSVGAAAYNEQFF
12	TRBV5-4	TRBJ2-5	CASSPLEETQYF
14	TRBV7-2	TRBJ2-1	CASSLGIRDSEQFF
15	TRBV6-5	TRBJ1-3	CASTPPGGAGNTIYF
11	TRBV30	TRBJ1-1	CAWNDGVEAFF
13	TRBV30	TRBJ1-2	CAWTSQGAIGYTF
13	TRBV6-5	TRBJ2-7	CASTPTGTYEQYF
12	TRBV28	TRBJ2-7	CASSLRADEQYF
17	TRBV4-1	TRBJ1-6	CASSQGELGSMNSPLHF
13	TRBV7-3	TRBJ1-6	CASSRVYNSPLHF
13	TRBV18	TRBJ1-5	CASSPTGGRPQHF
14	TRBV7-2	TRBJ2-3	CASSFGLAADTQYF
14	TRBV6-4	TRBJ2-6	CASSESSGANVLTF
17	TRBV7-8	TRBJ2-3	CASSPMALVTHTDTQYF
14	TRBV9	TRBJ2-7	CASSVDLRAYEQYF
15	TRBV19	TRBJ1-1	CASTPQGGPNTEAFF
12	TRBV27	TRBJ2-1	CASSFNYNEQFF
17	TRBV5-4	TRBJ1-2	CASSLGPGQGAVYGYTF
15	TRBV2	TRBJ1-2	CASSRQGIPTYGYTF
15	TRBV7-8	TRBJ1-5	CASSSRGTSNQPQHF
15	TRBV6-2/TRBV6-3	TRBJ1-1	CASSPLFTRDTEAFF
16	TRBV6-4	TRBJ2-3	CASSDSTSGGPDTQYF
15	TRBV10-3	TRBJ1-6	CAISRDREGNSPLHF
13	TRBV19	TRBJ1-5	CASSMDTDQPQHF
14	TRBV7-9	TRBJ1-1	CASSRQGRNAEAFF
14	TRBV29-1	TRBJ2-5	CSARLAEHQETQYF
15	TRBV9	TRBJ2-3	CASSVEPVRTDTQYF
13	TRBV7-9	TRBJ1-1	CASSPGQNTEAFF
15	TRBV6-6	TRBJ2-3	CASLRGGAGTDTQYF
15	TRBV5-8	TRBJ1-2	CASSLLRGEGYGYTF
15	TRBV20-1	TRBJ2-7	CSASRPVAGVYEQYF
13	TRBV19	TRBJ2-1	CASSILAGGHKFF
15	TRBV11-2	TRBJ2-6	CASSDRRRGANVLTF
16	TRBV9	TRBJ2-1	CASSVRQPDSYNEQFF
18	TRBV6-2/TRBV6-3	TRBJ2-3	CASSYSIALAGGADTQYF
16	TRBV7-9	TRBJ1-6	CASSLGQGGNYSPLHF